This T cell receptor beta chain derives from a study of T-cell memory formation after mild COVID-19. At the level of the study: Clusters of TCRs were largely donor specific.

On this clonotype itself: Its target is unknown.

General observations from the study: CD4+ contracting clones were mainly CM and EM; CD8+ ones, EMRA.

V dropped 3 bases and J dropped 0 bases, with 16 bases sitting between them. The CDR3 is made up of 17 amino acids. The V gene's germline CDR1 is SGHKS and CDR2 YYEKEE (reference sequence). A single record per CDR3 protein comes from TCRdb applying MiXCR to the 5' RACE reads. Of around 340,000 distinct CDR3 sequences listed, over 10% were seen once; the top ten hold 20% to 25%. The receptor was isolated from a young man who had mild COVID-19 (a few samples of this study predate the infection). Cell type and time point are not known. Sequencing input: PBMCs or a T cell subset sorted from them (not recorded which). This chain connects TRBV5-5 to TRBJ2-1; D is perhaps TRBD2 (5 bases). The DNA for the CDR3 is TGTGCCAGCAGCTCCCGGGGAACAAAGAGCTCCTACAATGAGCAGTTCTTC. Amino acid sequence: CASSSRGTKSSYNEQFF.